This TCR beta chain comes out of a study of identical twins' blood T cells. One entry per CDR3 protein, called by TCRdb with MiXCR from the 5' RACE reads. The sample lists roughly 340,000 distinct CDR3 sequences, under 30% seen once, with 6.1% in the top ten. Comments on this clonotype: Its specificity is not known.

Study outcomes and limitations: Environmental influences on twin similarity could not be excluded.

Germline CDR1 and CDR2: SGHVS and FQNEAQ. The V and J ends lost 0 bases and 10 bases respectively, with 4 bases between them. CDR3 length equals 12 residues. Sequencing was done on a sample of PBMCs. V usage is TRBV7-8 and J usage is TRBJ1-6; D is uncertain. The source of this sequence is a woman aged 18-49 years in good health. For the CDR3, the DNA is TGTGCCAGCAGCTTAGCGGTCTCACCCCTCCACTTT. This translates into CASSLAVSPLHF.